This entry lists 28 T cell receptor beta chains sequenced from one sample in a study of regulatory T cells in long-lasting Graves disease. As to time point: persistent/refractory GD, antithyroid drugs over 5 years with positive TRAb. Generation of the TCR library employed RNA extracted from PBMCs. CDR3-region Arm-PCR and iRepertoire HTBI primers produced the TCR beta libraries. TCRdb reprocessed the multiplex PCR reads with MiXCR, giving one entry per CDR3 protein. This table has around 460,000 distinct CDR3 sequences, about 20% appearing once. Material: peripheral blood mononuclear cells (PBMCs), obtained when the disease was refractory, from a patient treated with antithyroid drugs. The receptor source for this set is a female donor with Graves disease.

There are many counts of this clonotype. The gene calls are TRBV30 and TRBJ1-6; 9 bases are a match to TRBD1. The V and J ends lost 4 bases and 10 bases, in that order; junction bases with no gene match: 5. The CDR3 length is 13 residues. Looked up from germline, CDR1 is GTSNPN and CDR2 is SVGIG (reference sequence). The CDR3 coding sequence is TGTGCCTGGATGGGACAGGGAAACTCACCCCTCCACTTT. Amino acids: CAWMGQGNSPLHF.

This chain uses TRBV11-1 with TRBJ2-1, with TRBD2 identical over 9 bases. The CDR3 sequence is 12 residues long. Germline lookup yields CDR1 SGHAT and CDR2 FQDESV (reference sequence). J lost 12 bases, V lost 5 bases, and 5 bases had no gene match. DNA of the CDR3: TGTGCCAGCAGCCTAACTAGCGGGTCGCAGTTCTTC. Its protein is CASSLTSGSQFF.

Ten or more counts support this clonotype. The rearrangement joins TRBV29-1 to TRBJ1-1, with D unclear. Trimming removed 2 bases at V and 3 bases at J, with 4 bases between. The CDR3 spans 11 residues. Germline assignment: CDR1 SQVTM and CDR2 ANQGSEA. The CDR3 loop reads CSVEYYTEAFF. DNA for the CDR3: TGCAGCGTTGAATACTACACTGAAGCTTTCTTT.

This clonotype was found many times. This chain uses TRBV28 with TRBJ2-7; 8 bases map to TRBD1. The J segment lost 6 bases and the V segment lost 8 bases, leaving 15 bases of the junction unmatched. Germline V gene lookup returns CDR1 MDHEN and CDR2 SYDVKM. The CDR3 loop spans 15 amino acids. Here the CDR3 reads CASCPPGQALVEQYF. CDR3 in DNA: TGTGCCAGCTGTCCTCCGGGACAGGCCTTAGTCGAGCAGTACTTC.

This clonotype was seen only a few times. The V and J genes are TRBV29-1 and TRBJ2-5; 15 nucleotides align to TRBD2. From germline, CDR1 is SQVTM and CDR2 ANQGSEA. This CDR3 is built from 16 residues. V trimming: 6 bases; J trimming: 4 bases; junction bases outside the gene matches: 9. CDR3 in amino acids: CSVGTSGRWVRETQYF. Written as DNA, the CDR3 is TGCAGCGTCGGGACTAGCGGGAGGTGGGTGAGAGAGACCCAGTACTTC. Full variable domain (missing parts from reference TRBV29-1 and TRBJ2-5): SAVISQKPSRDICQRGTSLTIQCQVDSQVTMMFWYRQQPGQSLTLIATANQGSEATYESGFVIDKFPISRPNLTFSTLTVSNMSPEDSSIYLCSVGTSGRWVRETQYFGPGTRLLVL.

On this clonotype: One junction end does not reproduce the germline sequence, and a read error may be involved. CDR3 sequence: CASSQGYYGYAF. CDR3 DNA sequence: TGCGCCAGCAGCCAGGGTTACTATGGCTACGCCTTC. The chain couples TRBV4-3 to TRBJ1-2; D gene uncertain. CDR3 length equals 12 residues. Germline V gene sequence: CDR1 LGHNA, CDR2 YSLEER.

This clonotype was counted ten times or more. The CDR3 DNA follows: TGTGCCAGCAGGCGACAGGGGGCGCTGAACTATGGCTACACCTTC. Translating it yields CASRRQGALNYGYTF. This rearrangement joins TRBV12-3 or TRBV12-4 to TRBJ1-2; TRBD1 matches 10 bases. V shed 6 bases and J 2 bases; nucleotides not matched to a gene: 6. The CDR3 is 15 amino acids.

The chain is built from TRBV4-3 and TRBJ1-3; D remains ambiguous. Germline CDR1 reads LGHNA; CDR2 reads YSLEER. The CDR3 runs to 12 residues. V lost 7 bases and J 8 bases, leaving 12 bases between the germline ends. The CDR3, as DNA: TGCGCCAGCATGACGACCGGATACACCATATATTTT. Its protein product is CASMTTGYTIYF.

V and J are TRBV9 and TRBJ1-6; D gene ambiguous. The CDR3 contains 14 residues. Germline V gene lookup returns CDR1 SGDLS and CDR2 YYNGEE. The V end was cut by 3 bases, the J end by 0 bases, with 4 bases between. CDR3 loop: CASSDSSYNSPLHF. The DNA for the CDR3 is TGTGCCAGCAGCGACAGCTCCTATAATTCACCCCTCCACTTT.

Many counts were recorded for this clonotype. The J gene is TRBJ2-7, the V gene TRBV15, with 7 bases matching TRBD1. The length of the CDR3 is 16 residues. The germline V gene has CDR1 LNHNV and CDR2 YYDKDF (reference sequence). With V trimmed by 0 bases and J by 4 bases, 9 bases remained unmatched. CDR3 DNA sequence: TGTGCCACCAGCAGAGATTTGAGACAGGGTCGTTACGAGCAGTACTTC. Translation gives CATSRDLRQGRYEQYF.

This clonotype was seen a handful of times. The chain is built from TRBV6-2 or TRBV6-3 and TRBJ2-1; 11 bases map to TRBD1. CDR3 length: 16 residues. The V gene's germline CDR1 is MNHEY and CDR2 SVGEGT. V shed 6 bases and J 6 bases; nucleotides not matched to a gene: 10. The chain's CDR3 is CASRKTGTGGINEQFF. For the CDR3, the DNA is TGTGCCAGCAGAAAAACGGGGACAGGGGGTATCAATGAGCAGTTCTTC.

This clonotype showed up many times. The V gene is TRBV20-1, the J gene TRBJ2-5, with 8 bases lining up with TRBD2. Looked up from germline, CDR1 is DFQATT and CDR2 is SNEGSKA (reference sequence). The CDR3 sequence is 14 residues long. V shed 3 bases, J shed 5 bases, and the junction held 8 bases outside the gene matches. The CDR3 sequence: CSASRTSQGETQYF. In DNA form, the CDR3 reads TGCAGTGCTAGCAGGACTAGCCAGGGGGAGACCCAGTACTTC.

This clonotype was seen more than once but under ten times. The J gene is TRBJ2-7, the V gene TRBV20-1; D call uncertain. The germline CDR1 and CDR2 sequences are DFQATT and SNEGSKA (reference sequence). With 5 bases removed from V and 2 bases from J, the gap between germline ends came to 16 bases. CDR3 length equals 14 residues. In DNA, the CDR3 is TGCAGTGCTCCTGCTCGTGGCCCTACCTACGAGCAGTACTTC. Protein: CSAPARGPTYEQYF.

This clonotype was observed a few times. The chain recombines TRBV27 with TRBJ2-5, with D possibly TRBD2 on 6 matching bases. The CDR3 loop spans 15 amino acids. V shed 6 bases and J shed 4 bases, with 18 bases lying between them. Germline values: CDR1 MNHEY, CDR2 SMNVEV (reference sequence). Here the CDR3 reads CASSPWRGKGETQYF. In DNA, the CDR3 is TGTGCCAGCAGCCCCTGGAGGGGAAAGGGAGAGACCCAGTACTTC.

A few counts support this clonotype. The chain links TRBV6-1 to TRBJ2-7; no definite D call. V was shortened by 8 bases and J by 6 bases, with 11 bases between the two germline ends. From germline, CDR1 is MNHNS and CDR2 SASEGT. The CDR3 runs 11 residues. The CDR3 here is CASLGNTEQYF. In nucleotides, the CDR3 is TGTGCCAGCCTTGGGAACACCGAGCAGTACTTC.

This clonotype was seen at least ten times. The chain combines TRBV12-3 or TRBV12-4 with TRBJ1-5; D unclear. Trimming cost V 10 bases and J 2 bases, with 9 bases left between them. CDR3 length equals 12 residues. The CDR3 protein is CATGPGNQPQHF. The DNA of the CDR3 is TGTGCCACCGGCCCGGGCAATCAGCCCCAGCATTTT.

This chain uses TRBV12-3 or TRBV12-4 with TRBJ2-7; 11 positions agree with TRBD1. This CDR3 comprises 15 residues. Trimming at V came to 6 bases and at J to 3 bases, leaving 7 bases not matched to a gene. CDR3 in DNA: TGTGCCAGCAGCCAAGGACAGGGGGCTGTCTACGAGCAGTACTTC. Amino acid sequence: CASSQGQGAVYEQYF.

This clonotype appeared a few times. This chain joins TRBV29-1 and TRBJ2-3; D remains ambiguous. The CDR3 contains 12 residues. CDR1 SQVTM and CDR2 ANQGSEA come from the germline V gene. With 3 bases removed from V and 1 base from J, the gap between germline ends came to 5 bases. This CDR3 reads CSVETGTDTQYF. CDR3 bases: TGCAGCGTTGAGACGGGCACAGATACGCAGTATTTT.

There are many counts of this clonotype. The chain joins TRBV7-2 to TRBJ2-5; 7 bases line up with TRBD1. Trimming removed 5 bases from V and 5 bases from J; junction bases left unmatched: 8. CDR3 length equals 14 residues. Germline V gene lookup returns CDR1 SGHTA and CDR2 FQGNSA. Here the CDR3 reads CASSRDSVWETQYF. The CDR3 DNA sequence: TGTGCCAGCAGCCGGGACAGCGTTTGGGAGACCCAGTACTTC. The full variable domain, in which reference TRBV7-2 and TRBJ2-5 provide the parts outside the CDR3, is GAGVSQSPSNKVTEKGKDVELRCDPISGHTALYWYRQSLGQGLEFLIYFQGNSAPDKSGLPSDRFSAERTGGSVSTLTIQRTQQEDSAVYLCASSRDSVWETQYFGPGTRLLVL.

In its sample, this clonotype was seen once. CDR3 residues: CSAREAGVTYEQYF. The CDR3 nucleotides are TGCAGTGCTAGAGAAGCGGGGGTTACCTACGAGCAGTACTTC. The chain employs TRBV20-1 and TRBJ2-7; TRBD2 agrees at 8 bases. Germline CDR1 DFQATT, CDR2 SNEGSKA (reference sequence). V was pared by 0 bases and J by 2 bases, with 3 bases of the junction left unmatched. This CDR3 is built from 14 residues.

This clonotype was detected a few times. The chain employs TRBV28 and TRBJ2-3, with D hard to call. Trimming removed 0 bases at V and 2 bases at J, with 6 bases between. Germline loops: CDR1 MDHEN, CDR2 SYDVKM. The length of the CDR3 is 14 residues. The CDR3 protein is CASSLWSFTDTQYF. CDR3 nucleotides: TGTGCCAGCAGTTTATGGAGCTTCACAGATACGCAGTATTTT.

CDR3 DNA sequence: TGTGCCAGCAGCCTTTCCAGCAACTACCAAGAGACCCAGTACTTC. It specifies CASSLSSNYQETQYF. The gene calls are TRBV14 and TRBJ2-5, with D unresolved. The CDR3 loop spans 15 amino acids. Germline V lookup: CDR1 SGHDN, CDR2 FVKESK. V lost 4 bases and J lost 0, with 12 bases in between.

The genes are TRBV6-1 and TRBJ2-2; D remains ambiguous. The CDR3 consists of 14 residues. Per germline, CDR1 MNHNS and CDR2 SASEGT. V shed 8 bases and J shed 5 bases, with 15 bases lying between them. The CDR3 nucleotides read TGTGCCAGCCATTCCGTGATCAAGACCGGGGAGCTGTTTTTT. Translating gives CASHSVIKTGELFF.

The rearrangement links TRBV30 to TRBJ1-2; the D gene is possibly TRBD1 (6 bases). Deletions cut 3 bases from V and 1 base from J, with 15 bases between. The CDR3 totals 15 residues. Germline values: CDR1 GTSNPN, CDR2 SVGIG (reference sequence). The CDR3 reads CAWSRGGAYNYGYTF. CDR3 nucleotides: TGTGCCTGGAGCCGGGGGGGGGCCTATAACTATGGCTACACCTTC.

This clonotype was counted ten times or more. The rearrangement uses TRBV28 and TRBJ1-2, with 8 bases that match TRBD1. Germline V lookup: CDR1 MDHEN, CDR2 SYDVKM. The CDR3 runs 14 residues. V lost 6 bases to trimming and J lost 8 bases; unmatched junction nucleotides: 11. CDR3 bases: TGTGCCAGCAGCCTTCCGGACAGGGTGGGAGGCTACACCTTC. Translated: CASSLPDRVGGYTF.

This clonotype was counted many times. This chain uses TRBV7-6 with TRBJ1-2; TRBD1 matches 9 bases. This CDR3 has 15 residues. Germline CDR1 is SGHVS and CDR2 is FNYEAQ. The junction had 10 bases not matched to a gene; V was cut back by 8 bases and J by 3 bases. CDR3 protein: CASSPRTGEDYGYTF. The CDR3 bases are TGTGCCAGCTCACCGAGGACAGGGGAAGACTATGGCTACACCTTC.

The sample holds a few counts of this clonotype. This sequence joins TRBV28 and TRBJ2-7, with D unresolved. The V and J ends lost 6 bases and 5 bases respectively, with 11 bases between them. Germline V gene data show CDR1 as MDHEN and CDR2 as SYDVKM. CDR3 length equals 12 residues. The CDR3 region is CASRPVWDEQYF. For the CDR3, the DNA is TGTGCCAGCAGGCCGGTCTGGGACGAGCAGTACTTC.

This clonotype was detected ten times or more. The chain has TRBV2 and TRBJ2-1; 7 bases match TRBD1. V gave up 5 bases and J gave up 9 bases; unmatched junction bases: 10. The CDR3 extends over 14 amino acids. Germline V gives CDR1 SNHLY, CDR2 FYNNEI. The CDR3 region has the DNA TGTGCCAGCAGTTTCCGTGGGACAGATAGTGAGCAGTTCTTC. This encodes CASSFRGTDSEQFF.